Each of the 25 T cell receptor beta chains below was sequenced from the same sample in a study of breast tumors, draining lymph nodes, adjacent tissues. Breast cancer patients provided tissue from their axillary draining lymph nodes. TCRdb reanalysed the multiplex PCR reads using MiXCR and keeps one entry per CDR3 protein. The sample yields 270,000 or so distinct CDR3 sequences, 30% to 35% seen once. Sequenced sample: axillary lymph node tissue. The source of these receptors is a female donor with breast cancer. Some clones in this sample may be carry-over from other donors' samples.

This clonotype was recorded once. This sequence joins TRBV5-1 and TRBJ1-1; D perhaps matches TRBD1 (6 bases). The V gene's germline CDR1 is SGHRS and CDR2 YFSETQ. V was shortened by 2 bases and J by 2 bases, with 19 bases between the two germline ends. The CDR3 runs to 17 residues. CDR3 nucleotides: TGCGCCAGCAGCTTACGCGCAGGGGACCCGGGTAACACTGAAGCTTTCTTT. It encodes CASSLRAGDPGNTEAFF.

This clonotype was observed at least ten times. This rearrangement joins TRBV9 to TRBJ2-7, with D perhaps matching TRBD1 (9 bases). The CDR3 is 15 amino acids. Trimming took off 4 bases at V and 6 bases at J, with 20 bases between the two ends. Germline lookup yields CDR1 SGDLS and CDR2 YYNGEE. CDR3 loop: CASSPHGGDRVEQYF. The CDR3 DNA sequence: TGTGCCAGCAGCCCCCACGGGGGGGACAGGGTCGAGCAGTACTTC. The full variable domain, in which reference TRBV9 and TRBJ2-7 provide the parts outside the CDR3, is DSGVTQTPKHLITATGQRVTLRCSPRSGDLSVYWYQQSLDQGLQFLIQYYNGEERAKGNILERFSAQQFPDLHSELNLSSLELGDSALYFCASSPHGGDRVEQYFGPGTRLTVT.

As regards this clonotype: This may arise from a read error, as a much more abundant clone is one base away. The rearrangement joins TRBV6-1 to TRBJ2-2, with D possibly being TRBD2 (6 bases). The CDR3 has 15 residues. From germline, CDR1 is MNHNS and CDR2 SASEGT. Trimming took 4 bases from V and 4 from J, leaving 13 bases between them. CDR3 residues: CASSGLGPSTGELFF. The CDR3 bases are TGTGCCAGCAGTGGACTAGGACCGAGCACCGGGGAGCTGTTTTTT.

The CDR3 sequence is CASSLTGQGGTQYF. CDR3 nucleotides: TGCGCCAGCAGCTTGACGGGACAGGGGGGGACCCAGTACTTC. The chain recombines TRBV5-1 with TRBJ2-5; 11 bases agree with TRBD1. Germline assignment: CDR1 SGHRS and CDR2 YFSETQ. V was pared by 1 base and J by 7 bases, with 3 bases of the junction left unmatched. The CDR3 totals 14 residues.

This clonotype occurred once. This may arise from a read error, as a much more abundant clone is one base away. V gene TRBV11-3 combines with J gene TRBJ2-3; D may be TRBD2 (6 bases). This CDR3 contains 15 residues. The V end was cut by 0 bases, the J end by 3 bases, with 10 bases between. CDR1 SGHNT and CDR2 YENEEA come from the germline V gene. Here the CDR3 reads CASSLEGDLTDTQYF. As DNA, the CDR3 is TGTGCCAGCAGCTTAGAGGGGGACTTGACAGATACGCAGTATTTT.

This clonotype was observed many times. The chain joins TRBV19 to TRBJ2-1; 10 bases match TRBD1. J gave up 8 bases and V 4 bases, and 8 bases lay outside the gene matches. The CDR3 has 15 amino acids. Germline assignment: CDR1 LNHDA and CDR2 SQIVND (reference sequence). The CDR3 nucleotides read TGTGCCAGTAGTACAGGGACAGGGGCAGGAGATGAGCAGTTCTTC. It encodes CASSTGTGAGDEQFF. Full variable domain (outside the CDR3, taken from reference TRBV19 and TRBJ2-1): DGGITQSPKYLFRKEGQNVTLSCEQNLNHDAMYWYRQDPGQGLRLIYYSQIVNDFQKGDIAEGYSVSREKKESFPLTVTSAQKNPTAFYLCASSTGTGAGDEQFFGPGTRLTVL.

This clonotype has only one observation. This may be a read error: a much more frequent sequence differs by one nucleotide. The chain employs TRBV6-2 or TRBV6-3 and TRBJ2-3; D unresolved. Germline values: CDR1 MNHEY, CDR2 SVGEGT. V was clipped by 2 bases and J by 3 bases, with 3 bases between them. The CDR3 is 12 residues long. The CDR3 is CASSYVTDTQYF. The CDR3 nucleotides read TGTGCCAGCAGTTACGTGACAGATACGCAGTATTTT.

The gene calls are TRBV20-1 and TRBJ2-7; tentative D call: TRBD2 (6 bases). Germline CDR1 is DFQATT and CDR2 is SNEGSKA (reference sequence). Trimming removed 6 bases at V and 3 bases at J, with 24 bases between. This CDR3 is built from 16 residues. CDR3 DNA sequence: TGCAGTGCCAGTCTAGCGTGTAGGGGCCTAAGCTACGAGCAGTACTTC. Encoded protein: CSASLACRGLSYEQYF.

This sequence joins TRBV5-6 and TRBJ1-1, with 7 bases matching TRBD1. This CDR3 is 14 amino acids long. From germline, CDR1 is SGHDT and CDR2 YYEEEE. The trim removed 0 bases at V and 6 bases at J, leaving 5 bases unmatched. The CDR3 reads CASSLVGTAAEAFF. In DNA form, the CDR3 reads TGTGCCAGCAGCTTGGTAGGGACAGCCGCTGAAGCTTTCTTT.

This clonotype was found many times. J is TRBJ2-6 and V is TRBV19; 11 nucleotides align to TRBD2. CDR1 is LNHDA and CDR2 is SQIVND in the germline V gene (reference sequence). V gave up 0 bases and J gave up 1 base; unmatched junction bases: 11. This CDR3 has 21 amino acids. The CDR3 nucleotides are TGTGCCAGTAGTATAGATGGTAGCGGGAGGGCCCATGTTTCTGGGGCCAACGTCCTGACTTTC. It encodes CASSIDGSGRAHVSGANVLTF. Drawing the rest from reference TRBV19 and TRBJ2-6, the complete variable domain is DGGITQSPKYLFRKEGQNVTLSCEQNLNHDAMYWYRQDPGQGLRLIYYSQIVNDFQKGDIAEGYSVSREKKESFPLTVTSAQKNPTAFYLCASSIDGSGRAHVSGANVLTFGAGSRLTVL.

A word on this clonotype: One base away lies a much larger clone, so this may be a sequencing read error. The chain joins TRBV6-5 to TRBJ2-7; 9 bases fit TRBD2. Germline lookup yields CDR1 MNHEY and CDR2 SVGAGI. V dropped 2 bases and J dropped 4; count of bases not matched to a gene: 3. The CDR3 has 14 amino acids. This CDR3 reads CASSYRTSDYEQYF. The CDR3, as DNA: TGTGCCAGCAGTTACCGGACTAGCGATTACGAGCAGTACTTC.

This clonotype was seen only once. A read error may be the cause here, since a much bigger clone is one base away. The V gene is TRBV19, the J gene TRBJ2-1, with D possibly matching TRBD1 (6 bases). Trimming left V 8 bases short and J 9 bases short, with 17 bases between. This CDR3 comprises 13 residues. CDR1 LNHDA and CDR2 SQIVND come from the germline V gene (reference sequence). The CDR3 region is CASGDTGYGEQFF. For the CDR3, the DNA is TGTGCCAGTGGTGATACAGGGTACGGTGAGCAGTTCTTC.

This clonotype was seen a few times. This chain joins TRBV30 and TRBJ2-1, with D hard to call. This CDR3 region has 14 residues. CDR1 is GTSNPN and CDR2 is SVGIG in the germline V gene (reference sequence). Trimming removed 1 base from V and 0 bases from J, with 7 bases in between. The CDR3 spells CAWSGLTSYNEQFF. The CDR3 coding sequence is TGTGCCTGGAGTGGTTTAACCTCCTACAATGAGCAGTTCTTC.

This clonotype was seen ten or more times. The genes are TRBV4-1 and TRBJ2-3, with TRBD1 as a possible D gene (6 bases). This CDR3 has 17 residues. V shed 4 bases and J shed 1 base, with 18 bases lying between them. Germline loops: CDR1 MGHRA, CDR2 YSYEKL. DNA of the CDR3: TGCGCCAGCAGCCTCATTTCTGGGGGCTTCGGCACAGATACGCAGTATTTT. Encoded protein: CASSLISGGFGTDTQYF.

This rearrangement joins TRBV7-2 to TRBJ1-4, with no clear D. This CDR3 has 16 amino acids. Germline assignment: CDR1 SGHTA and CDR2 FQGNSA. With 5 bases removed from V and 8 bases from J, the gap between germline ends came to 21 bases. CDR3 sequence reads: CASSDPGGNWGEKLFF. CDR3 coding DNA: TGTGCCAGCAGCGATCCGGGAGGGAACTGGGGAGAAAAACTGTTTTTT.

The chain recombines TRBV7-9 with TRBJ1-1; D is possibly TRBD1 (6 bases). The germline V and J ends were trimmed by 5 bases and 3 bases, with 16 bases remaining between them. CDR1 and CDR2 from the germline V gene are SEHNR and FQNEAQ (reference sequence). The CDR3 extends over 15 amino acids. The CDR3 bases are TGTGCCAGCAGCGCAACAGGGTCGATGGACACTGAAGCTTTCTTT. It codes for CASSATGSMDTEAFF.

This clonotype was seen a few times. The CDR3 loop reads CASSWSGVTGELFF. CDR3 DNA sequence: TGTGCCAGCAGTTGGTCGGGAGTCACCGGGGAGCTGTTTTTT. The chain couples TRBV12-3 or TRBV12-4 to TRBJ2-2; tentative D call: TRBD2 (6 bases). The CDR3 is made up of 14 amino acids. Trimming removed 4 bases at V and 4 bases at J, with 10 bases between.

The sample holds many counts of this clonotype. V and J are TRBV29-1 and TRBJ2-7; perhaps TRBD2 as D (7 bases). Germline CDR1 reads SQVTM; CDR2 reads ANQGSEA. Trimming shortened V by 4 bases and J by 4 bases, and 14 bases separated the two germline ends. This CDR3 spans 13 amino acids. CDR3 loop: CSVGGGAGYEQYF. CDR3 in DNA: TGCAGCGTTGGTGGGGGGGCCGGGTACGAGCAGTACTTC.

V is TRBV20-1 and J is TRBJ2-1; D is possibly TRBD2 (5 bases). Germline V CDR1 and CDR2: DFQATT, SNEGSKA (reference sequence). The CDR3 loop spans 12 amino acids. V lost 5 bases and J 12 bases, leaving 17 bases between the germline ends. The CDR3 DNA sequence: TGCAGTGCTGAGGAGATACGGGATGGGCAGTTCTTC. It yields the protein CSAEEIRDGQFF.

The table lists this clonotype with a few counts. The chain couples TRBV7-2 to TRBJ1-1; D may be TRBD1 (5 bases). The V gene lost 5 bases and the J gene lost 7 bases, with 11 bases spanning the gap. CDR1 is SGHTA and CDR2 is FQGNSA in the germline V gene. The CDR3 is made up of 12 amino acids. In DNA form, the CDR3 reads TGTGCCAGCAGCCGCCTGGGACTTGAAGCTTTCTTT. Encoded protein: CASSRLGLEAFF.

This clonotype was recorded many times. V usage is TRBV20-1 and J usage is TRBJ1-2; 9 bases fit TRBD1. The CDR3 runs to 11 residues. V shed 6 bases and J 6 bases; nucleotides not matched to a gene: 2. The germline V gene encodes CDR1 DFQATT and CDR2 SNEGSKA (reference sequence). This CDR3 reads CSARTGDGYTF. CDR3 in DNA: TGCAGTGCCCGGACAGGGGATGGCTACACCTTC.

Regarding this clonotype: A read error may be the cause here, since a much bigger clone is one base away. This sequence joins TRBV14 and TRBJ2-7; D is unresolved. From germline, CDR1 is SGHDN and CDR2 FVKESK. There are 14 residues in the CDR3. The CDR3 loop reads CASSQEYYSYEQSF. The CDR3 DNA reads TGTGCCAGCAGCCAAGAGTACTACTCCTACGAGCAGTCCTTC.

The rearrangement uses TRBV18 and TRBJ2-2; 7 bases are a match to TRBD2. Trimming took 2 bases from V and 1 from J; bases not matched to a gene: 4. The CDR3 has 16 residues. Germline V gives CDR1 KGHSH, CDR2 LQKENI. Here the CDR3 DNA reads TGTGCCAGCTCACCAATCCCTAGCGGGAACACCGGGGAGCTGTTTTTT. Amino acid sequence: CASSPIPSGNTGELFF.

This clonotype was found many times. The J gene is TRBJ1-3, the V gene TRBV5-1, with D unclear. Deletions cut 0 bases from V and 0 bases from J, with 4 bases between. The length of the CDR3 is 14 residues. Germline assignment: CDR1 SGHRS and CDR2 YFSETQ. The CDR3 sequence: CASSLVASGNTIYF. DNA of the CDR3: TGCGCCAGCAGCTTGGTAGCCTCTGGAAACACCATATATTTT.

This clonotype showed up many times. V is TRBV2 and J is TRBJ1-5; no clear D gene. The germline V and J ends were trimmed by 6 bases and 6 bases, with 12 bases remaining between them. Germline lookup yields CDR1 SNHLY and CDR2 FYNNEI. The CDR3 is made up of 13 amino acids. This CDR3 is CASSEDGFQPQHF. Written as DNA, the CDR3 is TGTGCCAGCAGCGAGGACGGATTTCAGCCCCAGCATTTT.